This passage covers 19 T cell receptor beta chains from one sample sequenced in a study of long-term antiretroviral therapy in people with HIV. At the survey level, the v3.0 immunoSEQ assay was run. Sequencing was performed with immunoSEQ multiplex PCR; in TCRdb, only in-frame clones are kept and a portion is missing. The sample records 25,000 to 35,000 clones, more than 70% being singletons. This material consisted of unsorted PBMCs, taken 0.8 years after starting antiretroviral therapy. Every receptor here comes from a woman in her 30s with HIV.

The chain joins TRBV2 to TRBJ1-1, with 10 nucleotides matching TRBD1. The CDR3 has 16 amino acids. V was clipped by 6 bases and J by 4 bases; unmatched bases: 11. Germline assignment: CDR1 SNHLY and CDR2 FYNNEI. The CDR3 is CASRAGTGAGGTEAFF. DNA for the CDR3: TGTGCCAGCAGGGCCGGGACAGGGGCCGGTGGCACTGAAGCTTTCTTT.

The chain links TRBV5-1 to TRBJ2-5; D possibly corresponds to TRBD1 (6 bases). The CDR3 totals 15 residues. The germline V and J ends were trimmed by 4 bases and 4 bases, with 17 bases remaining between them. Germline V gene lookup returns CDR1 SGHRS and CDR2 YFSETQ. CDR3 sequence: CASSPNPGAIETQYF. In DNA form, the CDR3 reads TGCGCCAGCAGCCCCAACCCAGGGGCCATAGAGACCCAGTACTTC.

The chain uses TRBV7-6 and TRBJ2-3, with 12 bases lining up with TRBD2. CDR3 length: 15 residues. V lost 6 bases to trimming and J lost 4 bases; unmatched junction nucleotides: 5. The germline CDR1 and CDR2 sequences are SGHVS and FNYEAQ. The DNA of the CDR3 is TGTGCCAGCAGTCCTAGCGGGGGGGCACCAGATACGCAGTATTTT. This encodes CASSPSGGAPDTQYF. Full variable domain (missing parts from reference TRBV7-6 and TRBJ2-3): GAGVSQSPRYKVTKRGQDVALRCDPISGHVSLYWYRQALGQGPEFLTYFNYEAQQDKSGLPNDRFSAERPEGSISTLTIQRTEQRDSAMYRCASSPSGGAPDTQYFGPGTRLTVL.

This chain uses TRBV30 with TRBJ1-4, with D tentatively TRBD1 (5 bases). This CDR3 spans 13 amino acids. Trimming left V 8 bases short and J 7 bases short, with 17 bases between. In germline, CDR1 is GTSNPN, CDR2 SVGIG (reference sequence). The CDR3 nucleotides read TGTGCCGGGACCTTGATGGGGAGTGAAAAACTGTTTTTT. Its protein product is CAGTLMGSEKLFF.

V gene TRBV27 combines with J gene TRBJ2-5; 12 bases line up with TRBD1. The junction had 5 bases not matched to a gene; V was cut back by 4 bases and J by 5 bases. The germline CDR1 and CDR2 sequences are MNHEY and SMNVEV (reference sequence). This CDR3 is 15 amino acids long. CDR3 protein: CASSSGTGGAETQYF. The CDR3 DNA sequence: TGTGCCAGCAGTTCCGGGACAGGGGGCGCGGAGACCCAGTACTTC.

This clone was observed a single time. V usage is TRBV6-5 and J usage is TRBJ1-4; no clear D. Per germline, CDR1 MNHEY and CDR2 SVGAGI. CDR3 length: 12 residues. Trimming pared 6 bases from V and 8 bases from J, leaving 10 bases between. The CDR3 loop reads CASRAEGEKLFF. Written as DNA, the CDR3 is TGTGCCAGCAGAGCGGAGGGAGAAAAACTGTTTTTT.

J is TRBJ2-5 and V is TRBV10-3, with unresolved D. The CDR3 loop spans 12 amino acids. The V gene's germline CDR1 is ENHRY and CDR2 SYGVKD. Trimming pared 4 bases from V and 5 bases from J, leaving 8 bases between. CDR3 DNA: TGTGCCATCAGTGCCACCGGTGAGACCCAGTACTTC. Amino acids: CAISATGETQYF.

The rearrangement joins TRBV11-3 to TRBJ1-1; D is unclear. Germline V gene data show CDR1 as SGHNT and CDR2 as YENEEA. This CDR3 comprises 15 residues. The V end was cut by 5 bases, the J end by 5 bases, with 18 bases between. The CDR3 DNA follows: TGTGCCAGCAGCAACCCCCCGGCGGGGTTAACTGAAGCTTTCTTT. It is translated as CASSNPPAGLTEAFF.

The CDR3: CASSRWRGGPETQYF. The CDR3 nucleotides read TGCGCCAGCAGCAGGTGGCGGGGGGGCCCCGAGACCCAGTACTTC. The chain couples TRBV5-1 to TRBJ2-5; 9 nucleotides agree with TRBD2. J gave up 5 bases and V 4 bases, and 9 bases lay outside the gene matches. The CDR3 has 15 residues. From germline, CDR1 is SGHRS and CDR2 YFSETQ.

In the case of this clone: At one end, the junction sequence differs from germline, possibly due to a read error. The gene calls are TRBV18 and TRBJ1-2; TRBD1 matches at 9 bases. Germline CDR1 and CDR2: KGHSH and LQKENI. The CDR3 extends over 13 amino acids. This CDR3 reads CASSPPGQGRLVF. Here the CDR3 DNA reads TGTGCCAGCTCACCTCCGGGACAGGGTCGTCTGGTCTTC. Using reference TRBV18 and TRBJ1-2 for the parts outside the CDR3, the full variable domain is NAGVMQNPRHLVRRRGQEARLRCSPMKGHSHVYWYRQLPEEGLKFMVYLQKENIIDESGMPKERFSAEFPKEGPSILRIQQVVRGDSAAYFCASSPPGQGRLVFGSGTRLTVV.

The chain employs TRBV30 and TRBJ2-3; no reliable D call. V dropped 2 bases and J dropped 4 bases, with 13 bases sitting between them. CDR1 GTSNPN and CDR2 SVGIG come from the germline V gene (reference sequence). This CDR3 region has 14 residues. CDR3 loop: CAWSPAGIPDTQYF. CDR3 nucleotides: TGTGCCTGGAGTCCTGCTGGGATACCAGATACGCAGTATTTT. The variable domain in full, completed from reference TRBV30 and TRBJ2-3, reads SQTIHQWPATLVQPVGSPLSLECTVEGTSNPNLYWYRQAAGRGLQLLFYSVGIGQISSEVPQNLSASRPQDRQFILSSKKLLLSDSGFYLCAWSPAGIPDTQYFGPGTRLTVL.

The CDR3 DNA sequence: TGTGCCAGCAGCGAAATTGCCCTCCAGGGCCCAACTGAGCAGTTCTTC. Translated: CASSEIALQGPTEQFF. The chain recombines TRBV7-7 with TRBJ2-1; D is possibly TRBD1 (5 bases). The CDR3 is made up of 16 amino acids. With 5 bases removed from V and 9 bases from J, the gap between germline ends came to 23 bases. Germline V gene lookup returns CDR1 SSHAT and CDR2 FNYEAQ (reference sequence).

CDR3 residues: CASNLPGQGRDGYTF. The CDR3 DNA reads TGTGCCAGCAATCTCCCGGGACAGGGTAGGGATGGCTACACCTTC. This chain uses TRBV9 with TRBJ1-2, with 9 bases matching TRBD1. Germline V gene sequence: CDR1 SGDLS, CDR2 YYNGEE. The J segment lost 6 bases and the V segment lost 6 bases, leaving 12 bases of the junction unmatched. CDR3 length: 15 amino acids.

The chain combines TRBV6-5 with TRBJ1-1; D not certain. This CDR3 is 15 amino acids long. CDR1 MNHEY and CDR2 SVGAGI come from the germline V gene. Trimming left V 0 bases short and J 0 bases short, with 8 bases between. CDR3 sequence: CASSYSSVMNTEAFF. CDR3 nucleotide sequence: TGTGCCAGCAGTTACTCATCGGTAATGAACACTGAAGCTTTCTTT.

V usage is TRBV27 and J usage is TRBJ2-6; D is unresolved. With 5 bases removed from V and 0 bases from J, the gap between germline ends came to 5 bases. Germline assignment: CDR1 MNHEY and CDR2 SMNVEV (reference sequence). The CDR3 extends over 14 amino acids. CDR3 nucleotide sequence: TGTGCCAGCAGTCCGACCTCTGGGGCCAACGTCCTGACTTTC. The encoded protein is CASSPTSGANVLTF.

This sequence joins TRBV29-1 and TRBJ2-5, with 8 bases identical to TRBD2. With V trimmed by 4 bases and J by 5 bases, 9 bases remained unmatched. The CDR3 totals 14 residues. In germline, CDR1 is SQVTM, CDR2 ANQGSEA. The CDR3 here is CSVVAAGDTETQYF. The CDR3 bases are TGCAGCGTTGTCGCAGCGGGGGATACCGAGACCCAGTACTTC.

The V gene is TRBV30, the J gene TRBJ1-3; no definite D call. The length of the CDR3 is 15 residues. V was cut by 1 base and J by 0 bases, with 10 bases left in between. CDR1 and CDR2 from the germline V gene are GTSNPN and SVGIG (reference sequence). In DNA, the CDR3 is TGTGCCTGGAGTGCCAAGGGATCCTCTGGAAACACCATATATTTT. As protein: CAWSAKGSSGNTIYF. The complete variable domain, with remaining parts taken from reference TRBV30 and TRBJ1-3, reads SQTIHQWPATLVQPVGSPLSLECTVEGTSNPNLYWYRQAAGRGLQLLFYSVGIGQISSEVPQNLSASRPQDRQFILSSKKLLLSDSGFYLCAWSAKGSSGNTIYFGEGSWLTVV.

The CDR3 spells CASSQITGKNTEAFF. The CDR3 DNA is TGCGCCAGCAGCCAAATCACAGGGAAGAACACTGAAGCTTTCTTT. The chain joins TRBV4-1 to TRBJ1-1, with TRBD1 as a possible D gene (6 bases). Trimming shortened V by 2 bases and J by 1 base, and 11 bases separated the two germline ends. Germline CDR1 and CDR2: MGHRA and YSYEKL. The CDR3 has 15 amino acids.

The chain has TRBV29-1 and TRBJ2-3; tentative D call: TRBD2 (7 bases). This CDR3 region has 16 residues. In germline, CDR1 is SQVTM, CDR2 ANQGSEA. Trimming removed 4 bases at V and 3 bases at J, with 20 bases between. The chain's CDR3 is CSVVGGESLLTDTQYF. CDR3 coding DNA: TGCAGCGTTGTAGGGGGGGAAAGTTTATTGACAGATACGCAGTATTTT.